The present T cell receptor beta chain was sequenced within a study of cytomegalovirus exposure and HLA in healthy donors. About the research overall: Falling in the Caucasian-associated ancestry cluster were 81% of under 500 genotyped donors.

This clone showed up just a few times. The target antigen is unknown. Germline values: CDR1 MNHNS, CDR2 SASEGT. The CDR3 has 11 residues. Trimming left V 8 bases short and J 7 bases short, with 9 bases between. Whole-study results and caveats: As a later analysis showed, a missense DCLRE1C variant was linked to trimming of TCR beta V- and J-genes. A prior analysis recorded that most TCR beta V segments were productive about 87% or about 30% of the time.

The PCR employed 60 Vbeta primers together with 13 Jbeta primers. Assay used: immunoSEQ multiplex PCR; TCRdb lists only in-frame clones, some missing. The table lists about 130,000 clones, 70% to 85% of them singletons, with about 2.4% in the top ten. This clonotype was obtained from a woman in her sixties in good health and CMV-seropositive. Sequences were obtained from PBMCs. The chain carries TRBV6-1 and TRBJ1-5, with D hard to call. The CDR3 sequence: CASFEGQPQHF. The DNA for the CDR3 is TGTGCCAGCTTCGAGGGACAGCCCCAGCATTTT.